The 12 T cell receptor beta chains listed next were all sequenced from one sample in a study of immune heterogeneity within non-small cell lung tumors. It was with 32 V and 13 J primers that multiplex PCR amplified TCR beta CDR3. TCRdb processed the multiplex PCR reads anew with MiXCR; each CDR3 protein has one entry. The sample gives about 4,700 distinct CDR3 sequences, less than 25% of which show up once; approximately 9.9% is in the top ten. Bulk tumor genomic DNA constituted the template, at around 600 ng per sample. Collection of several biopsies per primary tumor, spaced far apart, took place during surgery. Patients went through curative surgery, and their non-small cell lung cancer was untreated and newly diagnosed. The material sequenced was lung tumor tissue. Every receptor here comes from a man in his 60s with non-small cell lung cancer.

By share, this clonotype counts as medium-sized. The CDR3 DNA is TGCAGTGCTAGAGATATACCGGGCGATGGCTACACCTTC. Its translation is CSARDIPGDGYTF. The rearrangement links TRBV20-1 to TRBJ1-2, with D unclear. CDR1 is DFQATT and CDR2 is SNEGSKA in the germline V gene (reference sequence). This CDR3 region has 13 residues. V shed 0 bases and J shed 6 bases, with 11 bases lying between them.

Judged by abundance, this clonotype is large. The chain couples TRBV12-3 or TRBV12-4 to TRBJ1-1; D call uncertain. The CDR3 is made up of 13 amino acids. Trimming removed 0 bases from V and 5 bases from J, with 7 bases in between. The DNA for the CDR3 is TGTGCCAGCAGTTTAGCGTACGGGACTGAAGCTTTCTTT. This sequence encodes CASSLAYGTEAFF.

In its sample, this clonotype is medium-sized. J is TRBJ2-3 and V is TRBV27, with 11 positions matching TRBD2. Germline loops: CDR1 MNHEY, CDR2 SMNVEV (reference sequence). Trimming removed 6 bases from V and 0 bases from J; junction bases left unmatched: 5. The CDR3 extends over 16 amino acids. The CDR3 reads CASRLSGRASTDTQYF. As DNA, the CDR3 is TGTGCCAGCAGGCTTAGCGGGAGGGCTAGCACAGATACGCAGTATTTT.

The V and J genes are TRBV4-2 and TRBJ2-2; D is unclear. Germline CDR1 and CDR2: LGHNA and YNFKEQ. Trimming stripped 4 bases from V and 6 bases from J, with 12 bases between. The CDR3 sequence is 14 residues long. In DNA, the CDR3 is TGTGCCAGCAGCCCTACGTCTGTAGCCGGGGAGCTGTTTTTT. It codes for CASSPTSVAGELFF.

The gene calls are TRBV25-1 and TRBJ1-5; D possibly corresponds to TRBD1 (5 bases). V lost 5 bases to trimming and J lost 7 bases, with 18 bases between them. The length of the CDR3 is 15 residues. Germline V gene data show CDR1 as MGHDK and CDR2 as SYGVNS. CDR3 sequence reads: CASSSRGSEGQPQHF. DNA for the CDR3: TGTGCCAGCAGTAGCCGGGGCTCCGAGGGGCAGCCCCAGCATTTT.

By frequency in the sample, this clonotype is large. The chain joins TRBV19 to TRBJ2-2, with 7 positions matching TRBD1. CDR3 length: 15 amino acids. CDR1 and CDR2 from the germline V gene are LNHDA and SQIVND (reference sequence). The junction had 6 bases not matched to a gene; V was cut back by 4 bases and J by 4 bases. The CDR3 here is CASSTTGPATGELFF. The CDR3, as DNA: TGTGCCAGTAGTACGACAGGGCCGGCCACCGGGGAGCTGTTTTTT. The variable domain in full, completed from reference TRBV19 and TRBJ2-2, reads DGGITQSPKYLFRKEGQNVTLSCEQNLNHDAMYWYRQDPGQGLRLIYYSQIVNDFQKGDIAEGYSVSREKKESFPLTVTSAQKNPTAFYLCASSTTGPATGELFFGEGSRLTVL.

Concerning this clonotype: One end of the junction varies from germline; a read error may be responsible. V gene TRBV15 combines with J gene TRBJ2-7; D not certain. Germline-derived CDR1 and CDR2 are LNHNV and YYDKDF (reference sequence). The CDR3 has 13 residues. For the CDR3, the DNA is TGTGCCACCATCAGAGAAGGCCCCTACGAGCAGTACTTC. Amino acids: CATIREGPYEQYF.

Concerning this clonotype: Germline is not matched at one junction end, which may reflect a read error. The gene calls are TRBV19 and TRBJ2-1, with D tentatively TRBD2 (5 bases). The germline V gene has CDR1 LNHDA and CDR2 SQIVND (reference sequence). This CDR3 spans 14 amino acids. The CDR3 DNA reads as TGTGCCAGTAGGACTAACGGCTCCTACAATGAGCAGCTCTTC. Its translation is CASRTNGSYNEQLF.

This clonotype occurred a few times. V gene TRBV5-5 combines with J gene TRBJ2-3; tentative D call: TRBD2 (6 bases). The CDR3 is 15 residues long. Germline V gene data show CDR1 as SGHKS and CDR2 as YYEKEE (reference sequence). Trimming stripped 0 bases from V and 6 bases from J, with 14 bases between. The DNA for the CDR3 is TGTGCCAGCAGCTTGGGACGGGGGATCGGTGATACGCAGTATTTT. This gives the protein CASSLGRGIGDTQYF.

By share of the sample, this clonotype is medium-sized. The V gene is TRBV12-3 or TRBV12-4, the J gene TRBJ2-3; the match to TRBD2 covers 9 bases. The CDR3 consists of 16 residues. Trimming removed 3 bases from V and 5 bases from J; junction bases left unmatched: 9. The CDR3 DNA reads as TGTGCCAGCAGTTTCCAGACTAGCGGATGGGGAGATACGCAGTATTTT. Its protein is CASSFQTSGWGDTQYF.

The chain recombines TRBV20-1 with TRBJ2-2, with D hard to call. There are 13 residues in the CDR3. V was pared by 1 base and J by 7 bases, with 10 bases between. Germline CDR1 is DFQATT and CDR2 is SNEGSKA (reference sequence). CDR3 region: CSARGVLGGELFF. The CDR3 DNA sequence: TGCAGTGCTAGAGGGGTCTTGGGCGGGGAGCTGTTTTTT.

On this clonotype: A much larger clone lies one base from this, so it may be a read error. The chain has TRBV20-1 and TRBJ2-7; TRBD2 might be the D (6 bases). The ends were cut back, 5 bases at V and 6 bases at J, with 17 bases in the middle. The CDR3 has 13 residues. The germline V gene encodes CDR1 DFQATT and CDR2 SNEGSKA (reference sequence). CDR3 in amino acids: CSASLAVGLEQYF. The CDR3 DNA is TGCAGTGCTTCCTTAGCGGTTGGGCTCGAGCAGTACTTC.